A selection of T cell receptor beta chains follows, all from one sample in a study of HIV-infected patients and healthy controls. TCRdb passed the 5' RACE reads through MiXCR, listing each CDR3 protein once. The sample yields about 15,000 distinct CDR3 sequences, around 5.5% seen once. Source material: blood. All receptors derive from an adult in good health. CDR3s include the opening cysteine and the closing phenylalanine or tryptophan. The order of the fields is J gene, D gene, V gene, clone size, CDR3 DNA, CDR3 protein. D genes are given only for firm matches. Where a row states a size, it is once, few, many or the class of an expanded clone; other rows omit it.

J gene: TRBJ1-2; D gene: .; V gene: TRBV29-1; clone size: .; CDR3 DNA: TGCAGCGTTGAACCCCAGGGTGACTATGGCTACACCTTC; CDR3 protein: CSVEPQGDYGYTF
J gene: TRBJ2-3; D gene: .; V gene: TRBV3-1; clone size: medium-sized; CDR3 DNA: TGTGCCAGCAGCCTCGCATACCCGAGCACAGATACGCAGTATTTT; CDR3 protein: CASSLAYPSTDTQYF
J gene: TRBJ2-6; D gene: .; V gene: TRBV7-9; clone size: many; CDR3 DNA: TGTGCCAGCAGCGAAAACTACGATCCTGGGGCCAACGTCCTGACTTTC; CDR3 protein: CASSENYDPGANVLTF
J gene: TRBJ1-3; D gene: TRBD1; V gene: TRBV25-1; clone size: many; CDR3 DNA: TGTGCCAGCAGTGAAGGGACAGGGCTCGGCAACACCATATATTTT; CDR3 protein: CASSEGTGLGNTIYF
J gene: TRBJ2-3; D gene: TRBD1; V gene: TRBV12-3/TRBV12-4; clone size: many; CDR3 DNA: TGTGCCAGCAGTCACAGGGGCCTTGTCGCAGATACGCAGTATTTT; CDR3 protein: CASSHRGLVADTQYF
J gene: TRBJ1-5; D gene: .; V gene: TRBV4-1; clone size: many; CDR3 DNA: TGCGCCAGCAGCCAACTACTTTCTCCCGGGGAGGGCTTGGGACCCCAGCATTTT; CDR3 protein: CASSQLLSPGEGLGPQHF
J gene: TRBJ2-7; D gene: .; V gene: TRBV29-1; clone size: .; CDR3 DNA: TGCAGCGTTCAGACCGGCTCCTACGAGCAGTACTTC; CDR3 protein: CSVQTGSYEQYF
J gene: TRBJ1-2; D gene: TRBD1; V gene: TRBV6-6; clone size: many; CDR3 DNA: TGTGCCAGCAGTCTAGACAGGGGCTATGGCTACACCTTC; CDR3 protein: CASSLDRGYGYTF
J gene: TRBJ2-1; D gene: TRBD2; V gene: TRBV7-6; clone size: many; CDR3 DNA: TGTGCCAGCAGCTTAGCGTCTAGCGGGGGGGCCTACAATGAGCAGTTCTTC; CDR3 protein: CASSLASSGGAYNEQFF
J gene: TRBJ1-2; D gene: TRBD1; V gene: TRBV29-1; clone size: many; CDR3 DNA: TGCAGCGTTGAACAGGGGGCGGGGGGTCGCGGCTACACCTTC; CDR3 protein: CSVEQGAGGRGYTF
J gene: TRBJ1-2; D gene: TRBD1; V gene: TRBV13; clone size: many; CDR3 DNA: TGTGCCAGCAGCCCCACGGACAGGGTCTATGGCTACACCTTC; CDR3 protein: CASSPTDRVYGYTF
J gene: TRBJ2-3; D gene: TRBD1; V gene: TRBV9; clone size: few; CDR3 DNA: TGTGCCAGCAGCCAGGGGGCTACTAGCACAGATACGCAGTATTTT; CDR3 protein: CASSQGATSTDTQYF
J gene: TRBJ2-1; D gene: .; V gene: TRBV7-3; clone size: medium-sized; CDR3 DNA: TGTGCCAGCAGCCCTCAACAAGAGCAGTTCTTC; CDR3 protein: CASSPQQEQFF
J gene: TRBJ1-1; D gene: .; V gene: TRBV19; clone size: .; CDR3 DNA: TGTGCCAGTAGTATTCAACAGATGAACACTGAAGCTTTCTTT; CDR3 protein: CASSIQQMNTEAFF
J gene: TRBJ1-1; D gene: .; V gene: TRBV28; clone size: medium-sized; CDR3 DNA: TGTGCCAGTTGGAACAGGGTTGACACTGAAGCTTTCTTT; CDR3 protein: CASWNRVDTEAFF
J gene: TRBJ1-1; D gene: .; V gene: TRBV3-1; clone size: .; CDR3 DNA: TGTGCCAGCAGCCATGGATCGGTCGGAAACACTGAAGCTTTCTTT; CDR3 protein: CASSHGSVGNTEAFF
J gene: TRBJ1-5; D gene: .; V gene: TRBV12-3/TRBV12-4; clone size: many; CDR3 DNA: TGTGCCAGCAGTTTTAAGGTGACGAATACTCAGCCCCAGCATTTT; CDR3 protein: CASSFKVTNTQPQHF
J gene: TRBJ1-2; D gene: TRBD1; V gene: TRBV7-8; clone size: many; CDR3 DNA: TGTGCCAGCAGCTCATTATGGACAGGGTATGGCTACACCTTC; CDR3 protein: CASSSLWTGYGYTF
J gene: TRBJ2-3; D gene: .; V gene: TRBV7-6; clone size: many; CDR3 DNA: TGTGCCAGCAGCCAGGGGTCAGATACGCAGTATTTT; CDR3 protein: CASSQGSDTQYF
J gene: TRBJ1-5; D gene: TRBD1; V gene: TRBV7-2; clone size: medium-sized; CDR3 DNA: TGTGCGATACGGGACAGGTCTCTTTTCGGCAATCAGCCCCAGCATTTT; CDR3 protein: CAIRDRSLFGNQPQHF
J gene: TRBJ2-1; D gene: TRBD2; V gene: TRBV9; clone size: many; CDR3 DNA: TGTGCCAGCAGCCAGGAGCGGGGGGCCTCCTACAATGAGCAGTTCTTC; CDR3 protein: CASSQERGASYNEQFF
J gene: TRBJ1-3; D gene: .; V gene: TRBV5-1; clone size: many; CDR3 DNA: TGCGCCAGCAGCTTGGATCCGGGACCTGGAAACACCATATATTTT; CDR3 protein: CASSLDPGPGNTIYF
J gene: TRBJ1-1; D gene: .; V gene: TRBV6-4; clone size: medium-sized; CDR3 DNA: TGTGCCAGCATCCTGGGGCAAAACACTGAAGCTTTCTTT; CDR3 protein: CASILGQNTEAFF
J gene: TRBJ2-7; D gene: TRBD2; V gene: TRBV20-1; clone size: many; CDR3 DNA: TGCAGTGCGCGGTCCCTAGCGGGGGCCACCTACGAGCAGTACTTC; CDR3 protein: CSARSLAGATYEQYF
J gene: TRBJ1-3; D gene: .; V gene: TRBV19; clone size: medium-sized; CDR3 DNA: TGTGCCAGTACCAACTTTGACAGCTCTGGAAACACCATATATTTT; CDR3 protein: CASTNFDSSGNTIYF
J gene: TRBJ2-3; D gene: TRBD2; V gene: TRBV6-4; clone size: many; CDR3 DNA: TGTGCCAGCAGTGCGTCGGGACTAAACACAGATACGCAGTATTTT; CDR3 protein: CASSASGLNTDTQYF
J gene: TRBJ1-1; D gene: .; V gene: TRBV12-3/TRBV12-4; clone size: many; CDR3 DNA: TGTGCCAGCAGTTTGGGGAGGGCTATGAACACTGAAGCTTTCTTT; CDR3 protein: CASSLGRAMNTEAFF
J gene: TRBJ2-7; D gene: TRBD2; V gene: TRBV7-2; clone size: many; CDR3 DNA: TGTGCCAGCAGCTTATTCGCTAGCGGGGGTACTCTATCCTCCTACGAGCAGTACTTC; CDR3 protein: CASSLFASGGTLSSYEQYF
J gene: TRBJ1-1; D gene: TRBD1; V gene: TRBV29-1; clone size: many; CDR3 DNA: TGCAGCGTCCTTAGGACAGGGGACACTGAAGCTTTCTTT; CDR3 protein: CSVLRTGDTEAFF
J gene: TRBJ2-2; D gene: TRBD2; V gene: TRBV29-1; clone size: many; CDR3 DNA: TGCAGCGTCGGCGGGGGACTGGAAACCGGGGAGCTGTTTTTT; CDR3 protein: CSVGGGLETGELFF
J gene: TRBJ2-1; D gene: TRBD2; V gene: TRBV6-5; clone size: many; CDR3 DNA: TGTGCCATCTACGGGACTAGCAGTAATGAGCAGTTCTTC; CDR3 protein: CAIYGTSSNEQFF
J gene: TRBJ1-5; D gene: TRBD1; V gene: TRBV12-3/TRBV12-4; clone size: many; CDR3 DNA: TGTGCCAGCAGCGGAACAGGGGGCAATCAGCCCCAGCATTTT; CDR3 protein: CASSGTGGNQPQHF
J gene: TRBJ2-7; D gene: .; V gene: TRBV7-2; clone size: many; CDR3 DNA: TGTGCCAGCAGCTTCCTGGACAGAACCTACGAGCAGTACTTC; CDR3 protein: CASSFLDRTYEQYF
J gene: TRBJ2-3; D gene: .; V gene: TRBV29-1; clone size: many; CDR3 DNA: TGCAGCGTTGAAGCCGCCGGGGGACGGGATACGCAGTATTTT; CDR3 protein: CSVEAAGGRDTQYF
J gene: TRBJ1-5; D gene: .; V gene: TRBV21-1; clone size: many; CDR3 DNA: TGTGCCAGCAGCAAACGGCATTGGGAATGTCATATACCCTCCATACTCAGATTT; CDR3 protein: CASSKRHWECHIPSILRF
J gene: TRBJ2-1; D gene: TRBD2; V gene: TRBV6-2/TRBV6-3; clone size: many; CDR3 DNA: TGTGCCAGCATCAGCGGGGGGAGCTCCTACAATGAGCAGTTCTTC; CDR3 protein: CASISGGSSYNEQFF
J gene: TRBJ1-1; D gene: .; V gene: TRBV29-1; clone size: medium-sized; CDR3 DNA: TGCAGCGTTGACCGGGGCGGGTCGACTGAAGCTTTCTTT; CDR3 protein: CSVDRGGSTEAFF
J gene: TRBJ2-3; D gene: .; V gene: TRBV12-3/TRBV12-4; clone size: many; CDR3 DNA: TGTGCCAGCAGTTTAATCACAGATACGCAGTATTTT; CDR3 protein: CASSLITDTQYF
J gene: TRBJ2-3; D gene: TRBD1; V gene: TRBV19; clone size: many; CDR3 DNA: TGTGCCAGTAGTATGAGAGGGGGCCGCACAGATACGCAGTATTTT; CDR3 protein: CASSMRGGRTDTQYF
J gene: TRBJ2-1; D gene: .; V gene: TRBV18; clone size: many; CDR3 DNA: TGTGCCAGCTCACCTTCTTCGGGGTACAATGAGCAGTTCTTC; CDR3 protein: CASSPSSGYNEQFF
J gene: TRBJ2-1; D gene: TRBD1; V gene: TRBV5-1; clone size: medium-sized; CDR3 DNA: TGCGCCAGCAGCTTAACAGGGGGCTCCTACAATGAGCAGTTCTTC; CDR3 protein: CASSLTGGSYNEQFF
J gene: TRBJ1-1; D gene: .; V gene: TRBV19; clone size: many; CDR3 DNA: TGTGCCAGTTGTTTGCAGGGAGGCACTGAAGCTTTCTTT; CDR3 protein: CASCLQGGTEAFF
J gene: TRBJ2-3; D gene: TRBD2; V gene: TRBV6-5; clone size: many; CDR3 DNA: TGTGCCAGCAGTTCCTCTTGGACTAGCGGGGTTGGAGATACGCAGTATTTT; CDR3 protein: CASSSSWTSGVGDTQYF
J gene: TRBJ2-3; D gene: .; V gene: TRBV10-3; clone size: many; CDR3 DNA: TGTGCCATCAGTGAGTCGCGGGATACGCAGTATTTT; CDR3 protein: CAISESRDTQYF
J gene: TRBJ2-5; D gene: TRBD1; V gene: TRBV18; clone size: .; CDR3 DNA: TGTGCCAGCTCACTTGTCCCGGACAGGGGGCGCGGGGAGACCCAGTACTTC; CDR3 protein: CASSLVPDRGRGETQYF
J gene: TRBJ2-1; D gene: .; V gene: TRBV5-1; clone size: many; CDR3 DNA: TGCGCCAGCAAAGCCGGGGGCTTGTCCTACAATGAGCAGTTCTTC; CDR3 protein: CASKAGGLSYNEQFF
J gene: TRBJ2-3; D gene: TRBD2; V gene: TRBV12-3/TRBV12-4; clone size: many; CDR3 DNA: TGTGCCAGCAGACCGACTAGCGGGGGGCAGGGAGATACGCAGTATTTT; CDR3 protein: CASRPTSGGQGDTQYF
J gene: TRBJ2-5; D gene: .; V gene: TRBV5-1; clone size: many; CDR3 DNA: TGCGCCAGCAGCTTGGTTGCGGGGCTGGAGGAGACCCAGTACTTC; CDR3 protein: CASSLVAGLEETQYF
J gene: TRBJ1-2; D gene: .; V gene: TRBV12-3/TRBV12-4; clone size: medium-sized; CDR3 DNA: TGTGCCAGCAGTTTGGAAAAGGTTTATGGCTACACCTTC; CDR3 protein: CASSLEKVYGYTF